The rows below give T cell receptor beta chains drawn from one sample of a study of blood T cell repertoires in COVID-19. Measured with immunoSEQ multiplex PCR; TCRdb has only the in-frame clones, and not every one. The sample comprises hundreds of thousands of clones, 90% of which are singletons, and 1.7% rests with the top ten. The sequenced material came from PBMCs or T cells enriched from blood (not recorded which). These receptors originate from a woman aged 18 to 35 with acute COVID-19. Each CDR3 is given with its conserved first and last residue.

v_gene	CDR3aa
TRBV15	CATSRNPGQLNTGELFF
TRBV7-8	CASSFIGLTGGKSGNSPLHF
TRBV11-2	CASSLGVGGYNEQFF
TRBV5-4	CASSMKQGCGVTEAFF
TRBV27	CASSFRAKNIQYF
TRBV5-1	CASSPIGLAGAGELFF
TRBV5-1	CASSLGTGGIKTQYF
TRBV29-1	CSVASLPGTEAFF
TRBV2	CASRGVTGGQGYTF
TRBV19	CASNRGVGNTIYF
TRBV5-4	CASSLSLVGGRETQYF
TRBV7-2	CASSLAGGVAPYNEQFF
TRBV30	CAWRGGGTEAFF
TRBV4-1	CASSQGWDRDSGANVLTF
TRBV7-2	CASSFVTGGAGQYF